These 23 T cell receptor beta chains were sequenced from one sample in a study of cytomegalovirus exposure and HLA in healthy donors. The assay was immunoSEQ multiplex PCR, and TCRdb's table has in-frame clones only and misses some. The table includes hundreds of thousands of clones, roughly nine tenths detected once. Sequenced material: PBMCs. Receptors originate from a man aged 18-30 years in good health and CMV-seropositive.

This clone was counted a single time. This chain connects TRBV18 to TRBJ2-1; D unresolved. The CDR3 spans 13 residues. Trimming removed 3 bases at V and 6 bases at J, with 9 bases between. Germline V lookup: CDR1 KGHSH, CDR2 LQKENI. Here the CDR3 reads CASSPAVGNEQFF. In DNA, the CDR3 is TGTGCCAGCTCACCGGCGGTGGGCAATGAGCAGTTCTTC.

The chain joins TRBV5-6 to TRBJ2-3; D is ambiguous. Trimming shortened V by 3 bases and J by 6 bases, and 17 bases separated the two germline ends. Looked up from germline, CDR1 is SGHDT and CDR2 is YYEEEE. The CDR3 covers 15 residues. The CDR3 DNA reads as TGTGCCAGCAGCTGGAGCCGTGGGGTTGGGGATACGCAGTATTTT. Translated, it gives CASSWSRGVGDTQYF.

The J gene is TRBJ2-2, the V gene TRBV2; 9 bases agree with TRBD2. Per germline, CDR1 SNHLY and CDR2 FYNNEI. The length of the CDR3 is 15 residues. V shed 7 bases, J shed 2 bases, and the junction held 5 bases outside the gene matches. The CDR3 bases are TGTGCCAGCACCATGCTAGCGGGAAACACCGGGGAGCTGTTTTTT. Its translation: CASTMLAGNTGELFF.

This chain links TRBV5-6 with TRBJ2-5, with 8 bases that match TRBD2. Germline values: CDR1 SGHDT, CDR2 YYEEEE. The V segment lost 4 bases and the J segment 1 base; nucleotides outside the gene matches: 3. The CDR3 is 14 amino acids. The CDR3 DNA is TGTGCCAGCAGCCGAACTAGCGGCCAAGAGACCCAGTACTTC. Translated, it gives CASSRTSGQETQYF.

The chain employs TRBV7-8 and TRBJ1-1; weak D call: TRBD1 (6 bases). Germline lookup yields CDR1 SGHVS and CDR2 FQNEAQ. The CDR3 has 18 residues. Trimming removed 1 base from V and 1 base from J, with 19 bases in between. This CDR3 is CASSLETPGEGQNTEAFF. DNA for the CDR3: TGTGCCAGCAGCTTAGAGACTCCTGGCGAGGGACAGAACACTGAAGCTTTCTTT.

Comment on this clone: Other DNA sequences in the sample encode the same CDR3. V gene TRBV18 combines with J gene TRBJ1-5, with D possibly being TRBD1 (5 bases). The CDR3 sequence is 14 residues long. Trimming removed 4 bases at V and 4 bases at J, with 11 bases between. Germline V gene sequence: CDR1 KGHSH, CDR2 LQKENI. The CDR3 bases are TGTGCCAGCTCACGCGGGGGAGGGAATCAGCCCCAGCATTTT. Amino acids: CASSRGGGNQPQHF.

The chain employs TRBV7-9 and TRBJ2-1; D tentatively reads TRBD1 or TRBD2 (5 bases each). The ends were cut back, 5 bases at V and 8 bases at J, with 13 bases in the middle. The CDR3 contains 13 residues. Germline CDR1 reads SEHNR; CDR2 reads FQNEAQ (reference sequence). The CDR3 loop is CASSLRGDDEQFF. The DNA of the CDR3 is TGTGCCAGCAGCCTGAGAGGGGACGATGAGCAGTTCTTC.

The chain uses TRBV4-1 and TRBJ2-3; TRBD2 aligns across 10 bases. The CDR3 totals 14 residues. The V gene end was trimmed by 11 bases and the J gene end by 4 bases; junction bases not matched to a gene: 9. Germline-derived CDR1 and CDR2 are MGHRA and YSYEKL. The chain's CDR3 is CASGEREGSDTQYF. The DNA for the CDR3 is TGCGCCTCCGGGGAGCGGGAGGGATCAGATACGCAGTATTTT.

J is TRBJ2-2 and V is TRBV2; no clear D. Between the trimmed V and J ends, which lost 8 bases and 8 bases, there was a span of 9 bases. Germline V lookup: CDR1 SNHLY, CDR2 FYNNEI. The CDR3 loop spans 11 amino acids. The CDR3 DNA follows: TGTGCCAGCTCTTTGAGGGGGGAGCTGTTTTTT. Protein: CASSLRGELFF.

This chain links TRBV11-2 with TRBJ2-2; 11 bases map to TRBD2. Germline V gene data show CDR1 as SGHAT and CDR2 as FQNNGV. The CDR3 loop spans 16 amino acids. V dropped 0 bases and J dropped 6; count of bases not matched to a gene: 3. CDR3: CASSLDLAGGPGELFF. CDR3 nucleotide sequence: TGTGCCAGCAGCTTAGATCTAGCGGGAGGTCCCGGGGAGCTGTTTTTT. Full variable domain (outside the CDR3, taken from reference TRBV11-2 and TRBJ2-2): EAGVAQSPRYKIIEKRQSVAFWCNPISGHATLYWYQQILGQGPKLLIQFQNNGVVDDSQLPKDRFSAERLKGVDSTLKIQPAKLEDSAVYLCASSLDLAGGPGELFFGEGSRLTVL.

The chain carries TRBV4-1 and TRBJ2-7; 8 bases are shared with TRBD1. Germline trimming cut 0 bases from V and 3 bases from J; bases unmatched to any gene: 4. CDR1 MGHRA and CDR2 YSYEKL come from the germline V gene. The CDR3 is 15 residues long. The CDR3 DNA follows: TGCGCCAGCAGCCAAGAGGGACAGGCACTCTACGAGCAGTACTTC. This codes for CASSQEGQALYEQYF.

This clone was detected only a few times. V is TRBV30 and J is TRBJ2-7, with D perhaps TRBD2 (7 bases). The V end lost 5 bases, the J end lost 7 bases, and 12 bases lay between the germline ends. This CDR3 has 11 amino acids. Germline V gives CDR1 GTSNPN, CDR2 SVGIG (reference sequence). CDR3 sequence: CAWAGAGEQYF. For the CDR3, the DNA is TGTGCCTGGGCGGGGGCCGGGGAGCAGTACTTC. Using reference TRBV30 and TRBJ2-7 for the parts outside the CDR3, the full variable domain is SQTIHQWPATLVQPVGSPLSLECTVEGTSNPNLYWYRQAAGRGLQLLFYSVGIGQISSEVPQNLSASRPQDRQFILSSKKLLLSDSGFYLCAWAGAGEQYFGPGTRLTVT.

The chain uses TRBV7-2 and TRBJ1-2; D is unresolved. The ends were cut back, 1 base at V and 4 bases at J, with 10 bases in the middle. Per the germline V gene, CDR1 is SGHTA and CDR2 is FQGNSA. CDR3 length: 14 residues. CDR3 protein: CASSLGLGSYGYTF. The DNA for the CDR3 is TGTGCCAGCAGCTTAGGATTGGGAAGCTATGGCTACACCTTC. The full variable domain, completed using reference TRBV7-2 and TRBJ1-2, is GAGVSQSPSNKVTEKGKDVELRCDPISGHTALYWYRQSLGQGLEFLIYFQGNSAPDKSGLPSDRFSAERTGGSVSTLTIQRTQQEDSAVYLCASSLGLGSYGYTFGSGTRLTVV.

CDR3 DNA: TGCGCCAGCAAGGATGGGAGGGCCTTCTTAAGCACAGATACGCAGTATTTT. Its protein is CASKDGRAFLSTDTQYF. The chain recombines TRBV5-1 with TRBJ2-3; 7 bases are shared with TRBD2. The CDR3 length is 17 residues. With 6 bases clipped from V and 0 bases from J, the junction kept 13 bases outside the gene matches. Germline CDR1 SGHRS, CDR2 YFSETQ.

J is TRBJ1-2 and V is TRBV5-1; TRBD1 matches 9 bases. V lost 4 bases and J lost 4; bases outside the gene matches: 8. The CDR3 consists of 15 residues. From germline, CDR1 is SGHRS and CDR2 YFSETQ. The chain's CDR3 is CASSTGQGPGYGYTF. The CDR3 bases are TGCGCCAGCAGCACCGGACAGGGGCCGGGCTATGGCTACACCTTC. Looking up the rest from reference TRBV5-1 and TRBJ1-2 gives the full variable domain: KAGVTQTPRYLIKTRGQQVTLSCSPISGHRSVSWYQQTPGQGLQFLFEYFSETQRNKGNFPGRFSGRQFSNSRSEMNVSTLELGDSALYLCASSTGQGPGYGYTFGSGTRLTVV.

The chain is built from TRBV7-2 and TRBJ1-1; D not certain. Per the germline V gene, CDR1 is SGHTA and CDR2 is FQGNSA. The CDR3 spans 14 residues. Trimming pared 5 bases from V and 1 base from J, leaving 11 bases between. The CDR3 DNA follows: TGTGCCAGCAGCGAAATGGACTCGAACACTGAAGCTTTCTTT. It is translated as CASSEMDSNTEAFF.

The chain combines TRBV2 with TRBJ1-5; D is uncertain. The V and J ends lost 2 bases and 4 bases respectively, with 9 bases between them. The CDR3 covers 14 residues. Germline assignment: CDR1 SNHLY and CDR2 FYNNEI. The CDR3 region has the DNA TGTGCCAGCAGTGAACGGAGCGAAAATCAGCCCCAGCATTTT. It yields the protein CASSERSENQPQHF.

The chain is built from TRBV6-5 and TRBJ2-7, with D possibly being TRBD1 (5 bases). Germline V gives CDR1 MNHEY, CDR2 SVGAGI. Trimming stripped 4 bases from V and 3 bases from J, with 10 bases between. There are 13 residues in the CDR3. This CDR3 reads CASSSTAFYEQYF. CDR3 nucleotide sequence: TGTGCCAGCAGTTCGACAGCGTTCTACGAGCAGTACTTC.

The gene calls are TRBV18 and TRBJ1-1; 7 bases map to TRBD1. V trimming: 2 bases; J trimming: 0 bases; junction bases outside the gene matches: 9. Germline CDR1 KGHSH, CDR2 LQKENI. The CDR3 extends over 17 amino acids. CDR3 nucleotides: TGTGCCAGCTCACCATCCCGGACAGGCCTTATGAACACTGAAGCTTTCTTT. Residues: CASSPSRTGLMNTEAFF.

The CDR3 DNA reads as TGCGCCAGCAGCTACATAACCGGGACTAGGGCCGATGAGCAGTTCTTC. Amino acid sequence: CASSYITGTRADEQFF. The chain links TRBV5-1 to TRBJ2-1; TRBD2 matches 8 bases. Trimming cost V 3 bases and J 8 bases; bases outside gene matches: 13. Germline assignment: CDR1 SGHRS and CDR2 YFSETQ. This CDR3 spans 16 amino acids.

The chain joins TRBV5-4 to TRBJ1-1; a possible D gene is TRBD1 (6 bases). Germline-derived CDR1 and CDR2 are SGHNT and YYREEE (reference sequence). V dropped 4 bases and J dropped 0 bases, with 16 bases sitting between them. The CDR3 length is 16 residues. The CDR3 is CASSRKGGSVNTEAFF. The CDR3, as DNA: TGTGCCAGCAGCCGGAAGGGGGGCTCGGTGAACACTGAAGCTTTCTTT.

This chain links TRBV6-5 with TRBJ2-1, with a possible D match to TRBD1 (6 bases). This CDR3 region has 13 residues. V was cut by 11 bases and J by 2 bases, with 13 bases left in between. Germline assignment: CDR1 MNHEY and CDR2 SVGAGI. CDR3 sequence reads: CASGTHTYNEQFF. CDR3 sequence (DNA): TGTGCCTCCGGGACACACACCTACAATGAGCAGTTCTTC.

The CDR3 here is CASSLATGLRHEQFF. CDR3 DNA sequence: TGTGCCAGCAGCTTAGCGACGGGACTAAGACATGAGCAGTTCTTC. The chain uses TRBV7-9 and TRBJ2-1; 7 bases are shared with TRBD2. The CDR3 loop spans 15 amino acids. Germline V gives CDR1 SEHNR, CDR2 FQNEAQ (reference sequence). V lost 0 bases to trimming and J lost 8 bases; unmatched junction nucleotides: 7.